This section outlines one T cell receptor (beta chain) sequence together with its context. As handled by the study authors: Scientists estimated how many nucleated cells there were by amplifying reference gene primers. Method: immunoSEQ multiplex PCR; TCRdb's copy keeps in-frame clones and lacks some. Clonal size and the V and J genes are those of that table, whereas D and trimming came from the DNA. The table records approximately 100,000 clones, 65% to 85% of them present only once. This record comes from a study of blood T cell repertoires in COVID-19. Whole-study context: Researchers got acute and convalescent COVID-19 samples from the United States, Italy and Spain. T cells, B-cell-depleted T cells, or PBMCs provided the cDNA or gDNA that served as material.

The CDR3 runs 14 residues. Germline CDR1 is MNHEY and CDR2 is SVGAGI. Unmatched junction bases numbered 7, after V lost 7 bases and J lost 4 bases. The sequencing sample was made of peripheral blood. This TCR was recovered from a man aged 60 to 69 with acute or convalescent COVID-19. The chain combines TRBV6-5 with TRBJ1-2; 9 positions match TRBD1. CDR3 nucleotide sequence: TGTGCCAGCACTAGGGACAGGGTGGGCTATGGCTACACCTTC. Encoded protein: CASTRDRVGYGYTF.